This TCR beta chain was sequenced during a study of T cell responses to AZD1222 COVID-19 vaccine. Notes on the study in general: The peak T cell response came first, and repertoires were sampled only after it. Variant regions that are unmutated are reportedly the target of nearly half of spike-specific TCRs. In a largely white British group with more females than males, clonal diversity was possibly underestimated. Baseline seropositivity characterized only six or seven AZD1222 recipients.

The method was immunoSEQ multiplex PCR; TCRdb's version includes in-frame clones alone and lacks a portion of them. The sample consists of 75,000 to 90,000 clones, approximately 81% of them appearing once. A word on this clone: The antigen is not known.

V was pared by 6 bases and J by 0 bases, with 17 bases between. This CDR3 comprises 17 residues. Germline V CDR1 and CDR2: SEHNR, FQNEAQ (reference sequence). The V gene is TRBV7-9, the J gene TRBJ1-4; D unresolved. The TCR originated in an adult in good health. Here the sequenced sample was peripheral blood, taken on day 0 of AZD1222 vaccination. This CDR3 is CASRSSDSGATNEKLFF. In DNA, the CDR3 is TGTGCCAGCAGGAGCTCCGATTCGGGTGCAACTAATGAAAAACTGTTTTTT.